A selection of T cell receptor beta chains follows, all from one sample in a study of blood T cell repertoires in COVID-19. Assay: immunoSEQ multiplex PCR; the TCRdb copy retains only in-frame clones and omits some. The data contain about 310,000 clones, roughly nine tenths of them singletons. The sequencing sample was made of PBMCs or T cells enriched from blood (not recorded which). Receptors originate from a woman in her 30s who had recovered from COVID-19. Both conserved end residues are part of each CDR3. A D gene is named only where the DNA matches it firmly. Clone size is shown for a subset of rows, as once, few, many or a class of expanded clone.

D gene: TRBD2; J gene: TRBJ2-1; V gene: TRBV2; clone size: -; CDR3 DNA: TGTGCCAGCAGTCTAGCGGGAGGGAGCTCCAATGAGCAGTTCTTC; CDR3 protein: CASSLAGGSSNEQFF
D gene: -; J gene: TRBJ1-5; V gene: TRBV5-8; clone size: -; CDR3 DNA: TGTGCCAGCAGCTTGAGTAGGGGTTATAGCAATCAGCCCCAGCATTTT; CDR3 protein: CASSLSRGYSNQPQHF
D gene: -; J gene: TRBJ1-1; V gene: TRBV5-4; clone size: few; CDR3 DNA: TGTGCCAGCAGCTTGGAGCGTCCTAAGGTCCCCCTGGGCACTGAAGCTTTCTTT; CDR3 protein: CASSLERPKVPLGTEAFF
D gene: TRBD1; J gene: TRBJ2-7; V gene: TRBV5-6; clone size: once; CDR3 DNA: TGTGCCAGCAGCCCGGGGACAGGGGGCAACGAGCAGTACTTC; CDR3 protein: CASSPGTGGNEQYF
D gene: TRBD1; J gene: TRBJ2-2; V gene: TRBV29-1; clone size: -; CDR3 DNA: TGCAGCGTCGCGACAGGGGCTACGAACACCGGGGAGCTGTTTTTT; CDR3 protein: CSVATGATNTGELFF
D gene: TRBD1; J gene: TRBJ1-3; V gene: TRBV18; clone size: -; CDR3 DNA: TGTGCCAGCTCACCTACAACAGGGGCTGGAAACACCATATATTTT; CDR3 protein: CASSPTTGAGNTIYF
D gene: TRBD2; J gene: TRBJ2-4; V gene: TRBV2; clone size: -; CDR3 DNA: TGTGCCACGCTATATCGGACTAGCGGGAGGGACATTCAGTACTTC; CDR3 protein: CATLYRTSGRDIQYF
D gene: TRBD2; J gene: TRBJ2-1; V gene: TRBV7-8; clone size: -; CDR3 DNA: TGTGCCAGCAGCTCCACCAGACTAGCGGGAGAGGGTGAGCAGTTCTTC; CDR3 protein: CASSSTRLAGEGEQFF
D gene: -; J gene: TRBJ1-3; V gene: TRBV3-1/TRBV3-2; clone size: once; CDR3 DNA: TGTGCCAGCAGCCAAGTTGCAGGGGCGTCTGGAAACACCATATATTTT; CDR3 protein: CASSQVAGASGNTIYF
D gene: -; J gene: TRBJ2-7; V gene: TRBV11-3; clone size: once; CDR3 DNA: TGTGCCAGCAGCTTAGATTACGGCCTAGCCTACGAGCAGTACTTC; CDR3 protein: CASSLDYGLAYEQYF
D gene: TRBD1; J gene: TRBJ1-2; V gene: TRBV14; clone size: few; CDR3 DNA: TGTGCCAGCAGCCAACAGGGGGCTAGCTATGGCTACACCTTC; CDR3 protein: CASSQQGASYGYTF
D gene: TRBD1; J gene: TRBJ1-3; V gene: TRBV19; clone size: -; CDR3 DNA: TGTGCCAGTAGTATTACAGGGGAAAACACCATATATTTT; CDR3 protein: CASSITGENTIYF
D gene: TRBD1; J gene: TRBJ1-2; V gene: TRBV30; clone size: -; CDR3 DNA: TGTGCCTGGAGTGACCCGGGACAGGATATCTATGGCTACACCTTC; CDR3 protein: CAWSDPGQDIYGYTF
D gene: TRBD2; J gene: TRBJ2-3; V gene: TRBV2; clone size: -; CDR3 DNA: TGTGCCAGCAGGGGACTAGCGGGGGGGCGAGATACGCAGTATTTT; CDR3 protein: CASRGLAGGRDTQYF
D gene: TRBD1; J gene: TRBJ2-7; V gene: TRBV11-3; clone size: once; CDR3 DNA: TGTGCCAGCAGCTTGGGGGGACAGGGTTCCTACGAGCAGTACTTC; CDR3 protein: CASSLGGQGSYEQYF
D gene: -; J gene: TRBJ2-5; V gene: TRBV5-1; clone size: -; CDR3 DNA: TGCGCCAGCAGCTTGGGGCAGGGGAAAGAGACCCAGTACTTC; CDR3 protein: CASSLGQGKETQYF
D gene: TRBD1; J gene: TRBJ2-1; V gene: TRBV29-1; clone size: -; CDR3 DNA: TGCAGCGCTCCGGGACAGGGCCACAATGAGCAGTTCTTC; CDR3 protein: CSAPGQGHNEQFF
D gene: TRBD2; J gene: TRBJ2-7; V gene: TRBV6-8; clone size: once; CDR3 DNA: TGTGCCAGAAAAAAAGCGGGGGTAACCTACGAGCAGTACTTC; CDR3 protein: CARKKAGVTYEQYF
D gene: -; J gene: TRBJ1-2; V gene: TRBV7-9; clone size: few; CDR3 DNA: TGTGCCAGCAGCTTAGAGGTTAGGGAGTATGGCTACACCTTC; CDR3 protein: CASSLEVREYGYTF
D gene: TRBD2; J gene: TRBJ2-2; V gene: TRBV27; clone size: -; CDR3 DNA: TGTGCCAGCAGTTTGTGGACTAGCGGGAGGCGGGACGGGGAGCTGTTTTTT; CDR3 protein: CASSLWTSGRRDGELFF
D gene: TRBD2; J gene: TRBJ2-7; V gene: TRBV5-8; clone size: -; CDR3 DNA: TGTGCCAGCAGCTTGGCACGTAGCGGGAGAATCTACGAGCAGTACTTC; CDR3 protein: CASSLARSGRIYEQYF
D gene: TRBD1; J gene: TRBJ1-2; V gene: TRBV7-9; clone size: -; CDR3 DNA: TGTGCCAGCAGCCCATCGACAGGGCCCACGGGCTACACCTTC; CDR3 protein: CASSPSTGPTGYTF
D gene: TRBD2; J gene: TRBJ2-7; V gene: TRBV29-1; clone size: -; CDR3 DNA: TGCAGCGCCCGGGGGGTTGCCTACGAGCAGTACTTC; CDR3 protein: CSARGVAYEQYF
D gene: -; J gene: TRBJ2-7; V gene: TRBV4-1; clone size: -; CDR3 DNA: TGCGCCAGCAGCCAAGGGCGACTAGGGACCTACGAGCAGTACTTC; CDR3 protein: CASSQGRLGTYEQYF
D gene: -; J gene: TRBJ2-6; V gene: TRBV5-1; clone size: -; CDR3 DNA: TGCGCCAGCACGGCTAGCTCTGGGGCCAACGTCCTGACTTTC; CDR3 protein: CASTASSGANVLTF
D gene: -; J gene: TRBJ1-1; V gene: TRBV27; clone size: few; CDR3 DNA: TGTGCCAGCAGTTTATATTCGGTCGGGCCTCGGGGGGGACTCACTGAAGCTTTCTTT; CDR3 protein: CASSLYSVGPRGGLTEAFF
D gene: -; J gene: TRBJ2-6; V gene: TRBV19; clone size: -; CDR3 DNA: TGTGCCAGTAGTGCTATTAGCTCTGGGGCCAACGTCCTGACTTTC; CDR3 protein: CASSAISSGANVLTF
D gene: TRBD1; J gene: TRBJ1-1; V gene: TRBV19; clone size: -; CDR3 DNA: TGTGCCAGTAGTACGACAGGGGGCCTAGCGGACACTGAAGCTTTCTTT; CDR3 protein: CASSTTGGLADTEAFF